This T cell receptor beta chain stems from a study of shared clonotypes between healthy human individuals (TCRdb year 2020). Broadly, across the study: The cohort comprised a couple of women and three men aged 18 to 49 years. For each donor, three plates each were used for CD4 naive and CD4 memory, two plates were used for CD8 naive, and one plate was used for CD8 memory. Blood TCR repertoires of five healthy adults were deeply sequenced to estimate repertoire size and the extent of clonotype sharing between individuals. Libraries were prepared and TCR repertoires were sequenced by different laboratories using diverse techniques, in order to increase sequencing depth and limit assay-specific biases. Leukapheresis yielded between about 0.85 and 10 billion PBMCs per donor. Beyond this particular receptor, the publication reports: Naive subsets generally had larger estimated clonotype richness than memory subsets did. Clonotypes shared by all four sorted-subset donors showed higher generation probabilities than non-shared clonotypes. Sharing across a few donors was observed for roughly 5% of naive CD4, about 3.2% of naive CD8, 2% to 2.5% of memory CD4, and less than 0.45% of memory CD8 clonotypes. Rarefaction of sorted-subset datasets indicated incomplete sequencing despite the large sequencing depth. The small number of donors limited the genetic and exposure-history diversity represented. Sampling was restricted to blood, and TCR repertoires in tissues likely differ from the TCR repertoires found in blood. Pairwise subsampling led to the expectation that sequencing depth would affect the degree of clonotype sharing among donors.

For the CD8 naive samples, CD45RO-negative cells were positively selected for CCR7, yielding a CD45RA+CCR7+ population from which TemRA cells were excluded. The donors were healthy, HIV-negative adults who had no recently reported acute infections or vaccinations. Every donor was a Caucasian adult residing in Nashville, Tennessee, USA. Blood was obtained by leukapheresis, after which PBMCs were separated by Ficoll-Histopaque density gradient centrifugation and cryopreserved in liquid nitrogen vapor phase. Analytical flow cytometry was used to check the purity and quantity of each magnetically sorted T cell population. Genomic DNA was isolated from each sorted fraction and quantified by UV absorbance on a Nanodrop 2000c. Turning to this clone: Its antigen is currently not known. No clone much larger than this one lies a single base away; base qualities are absent.

Using the deep immunoSEQ assay, TCR CDR3 regions were amplified from genomic DNA by multiplex PCR. Extracted genomic DNA from each cell subset was spread evenly across all wells of several immunoSEQ 96-well plates, with each plate serving as a replicate. For sorted subsets, each replicate PCR was loaded with about 0.2 ug genomic DNA, equivalent to about 30,000 T cell genomes. Purified libraries were quantified with a Qubit 3.0 fluorometer, sized on a Bioanalyzer 2100, and re-quantified with the KAPA Library Quantification kit. Every immunoSEQ 96-well plate was sequenced on a separate single-read 150-cycle Illumina NextSeq 550 flow cell. The paper's data handling went like this. Because the immunoSEQ output held only junctional sequences and lacked quality scores, the filtering could not match the filtering applied to full-length reads. Sequences were annotated with PyIR, a Python wrapper for IgBLAST v1.9, and V/J genes and CDR3 were assigned using IMGT germline references. Any read was removed if the V/J assignment was weak (E-value above 1e-6), the CDR3 was missing, or the read contained stop codons, out-of-frame junctions, or ambiguous translated residues. V3J clonotypes were defined by identical inferred V gene, J gene, and CDR3 amino acid sequence. Percentage overlap between repertoires was computed as shared unique clonotypes divided by the size of the smaller repertoire. Three approaches were used to assess repertoire richness: RTK rarefaction, the Chao1 estimator, and Recon v2.1 estimates of unobserved clonotypes. OLGA was used to compute generation probabilities for all TCRbeta clonotypes that the gDNA method yielded from a handful of donors. The clones in this table, taken by TCRdb from immuneACCESS, are in-frame only. Not every clone is retained; where verified, under half of the shortfall comes from an unresolved V gene, and the cause of the rest is unknown. V and J calls and clone size come straight from that table; D and trimming were deduced from the DNA. This sample gives about 600,000 clones in total; roughly 98% of them show up just once. 0.3% of the sample goes to the ten largest clones.

V and J are truncated by 4 bases and 0 bases respectively, leaving an intervening sequence of 13 bases. The CDR3, cysteine through phenylalanine, is 16 amino acids long. The DNA shown is the 48-base CDR3, in frame from base 1. The germline V gene (reference sequence) sets CDR1 to SGHNT and CDR2 to YYREEE. Sequenced sample: naive CD8+ T cells sorted from blood. The cell subset or site tag for this specimen amounts to: CD45RA+CCR7+. In this chain, TRBV5-4 is recombined with TRBJ1-4; TRBD1 is perhaps the D gene, given 6 matching bases. This receptor was taken from a man aged 25 to 40 in good health. At the DNA level, the sequence is TGTGCCAGCAGCGACCGACAGGCCACAACTAATGAAAAACTGTTTTTT. The translation is CASSDRQATTNEKLFF.